These 11 T cell receptor beta chains were all obtained from the same sample, sequenced in a study of T cells in Graves' hyperthyroidism and ophthalmopathy. Amplification yielded TCR beta CDR3 regions, with RNA transcripts as the source. HTBI primers were employed in a first-round RT-PCR of the TCR CDR3. TCRdb re-called the multiplex PCR reads through MiXCR, storing one row per CDR3 protein. The sample records a few hundred thousand distinct CDR3 sequences, about a fifth being singletons. Sequencing was done on a sample of blood. The receptors shown here come from a woman aged 18-30 years with Graves' hyperthyroidism.

This clonotype was observed at least ten times. The chain couples TRBV6-1 to TRBJ1-3; no reliable D call. V lost 8 bases to trimming and J lost 7 bases, with 9 bases between them. Germline V gene sequence: CDR1 MNHNS, CDR2 SASEGT. The CDR3 is made up of 11 amino acids. CDR3 nucleotide sequence: TGTGCCAGCTCAGCAAGTAACACCATATATTTT. Protein sequence: CASSASNTIYF.

The chain uses TRBV5-1 and TRBJ1-6; a weak D match, TRBD1 (6 bases). The ends were cut back, 0 bases at V and 7 bases at J, with 14 bases in the middle. This CDR3 comprises 16 residues. CDR1 SGHRS and CDR2 YFSETQ come from the germline V gene. CDR3 protein: CASSLAAGARNSPLHF. The CDR3 DNA reads TGCGCCAGCAGCTTGGCGGCAGGGGCACGAAATTCACCCCTCCACTTT.

This clonotype was counted ten times or more. This chain uses TRBV6-2 or TRBV6-3 with TRBJ1-1; D possibly corresponds to TRBD1 (5 bases). The V end was cut by 7 bases, the J end by 0 bases, with 12 bases between. CDR1 is MNHEY, CDR2 SVGEGT, per germline. The CDR3 has 14 residues. The CDR3 sequence: CASTDGGLNTEAFF. CDR3 DNA sequence: TGTGCCAGCACCGACGGGGGGTTGAACACTGAAGCTTTCTTT.

The table lists this clonotype with a few counts. The chain carries TRBV12-3 or TRBV12-4 and TRBJ1-2; D uncertain. Trimming removed 5 bases at V and 6 bases at J, with 13 bases between. The CDR3 contains 13 residues. The DNA for the CDR3 is TGTGCCAGCAGTCGAGCCCAATATAATGGCTACACCTTC. Translated: CASSRAQYNGYTF.

The chain links TRBV20-1 to TRBJ1-1, with D unclear. Trimming took 4 bases from V and 0 from J, leaving 9 bases between them. Looked up from germline, CDR1 is DFQATT and CDR2 is SNEGSKA (reference sequence). This CDR3 has 13 amino acids. The CDR3 loop reads CSAIFPLNTEAFF. The CDR3 bases are TGCAGTGCTATCTTCCCTCTGAACACTGAAGCTTTCTTT.

The rearrangement joins TRBV6-2 or TRBV6-3 to TRBJ1-1, with D hard to call. V lost 2 bases and J lost 5, with 18 bases in between. CDR1 is MNHEY and CDR2 is SVGEGT in the germline V gene. The CDR3 is 16 residues long. The CDR3 reads CASSYRRNGFGTEAFF. As DNA, the CDR3 is TGTGCCAGCAGTTACCGCAGAAACGGGTTCGGGACTGAAGCTTTCTTT.

The table lists this clonotype with many counts. This chain uses TRBV5-8 with TRBJ1-2; D gene unclear. The CDR3 sequence is 13 residues long. In germline, CDR1 is SGHTS, CDR2 YDEGEE. Deletions cut 2 bases from V and 3 bases from J, with 8 bases between. The CDR3 region is CASSFGLHYGYTF. CDR3 DNA sequence: TGTGCCAGCAGCTTTGGGCTCCACTATGGCTACACCTTC.

This clonotype was recorded many times. The J gene is TRBJ1-1, the V gene TRBV12-3 or TRBV12-4; the D gene is possibly TRBD1 (6 bases). The CDR3 length is 14 residues. Trimming stripped 8 bases from V and 0 bases from J, with 13 bases between. The DNA for the CDR3 is TGTGCCAGCGCAAGGGGGTCCATGAACACTGAAGCTTTCTTT. Amino acids: CASARGSMNTEAFF.

The V and J genes are TRBV19 and TRBJ2-5, with a weak D call TRBD2 (7 bases). V dropped 10 bases and J dropped 3 bases, with 18 bases sitting between them. Germline V gives CDR1 LNHDA, CDR2 SQIVND (reference sequence). CDR3 size: 14 residues. This CDR3 is CATRSRGGEETQYF. DNA for the CDR3: TGTGCCACCCGTTCTAGGGGGGGCGAAGAGACCCAGTACTTC.

This clonotype was recorded many times. The V gene is TRBV18, the J gene TRBJ1-1; perhaps TRBD1 as D (6 bases). The germline V gene has CDR1 KGHSH and CDR2 LQKENI. Trimming cost V 4 bases and J 0 bases, with 21 bases left between them. This CDR3 comprises 18 residues. This chain's CDR3 is CASSLTMATGRMNTEAFF. CDR3 bases: TGTGCCAGCTCACTCACCATGGCGACAGGACGGATGAACACTGAAGCTTTCTTT. Looking up the rest from reference TRBV18 and TRBJ1-1 gives the full variable domain: NAGVMQNPRHLVRRRGQEARLRCSPMKGHSHVYWYRQLPEEGLKFMVYLQKENIIDESGMPKERFSAEFPKEGPSILRIQQVVRGDSAAYFCASSLTMATGRMNTEAFFGQGTRLTVV.

This chain links TRBV6-5 with TRBJ2-5; 13 bases are shared with TRBD2. This CDR3 is built from 17 residues. V dropped 2 bases and J dropped 5; count of bases not matched to a gene: 8. Germline CDR1 reads MNHEY; CDR2 reads SVGAGI. In DNA, the CDR3 is TGTGCCAGCAGTTACACCACTAGCGGGGGGGCATGGGAGACCCAGTACTTC. It translates to CASSYTTSGGAWETQYF.